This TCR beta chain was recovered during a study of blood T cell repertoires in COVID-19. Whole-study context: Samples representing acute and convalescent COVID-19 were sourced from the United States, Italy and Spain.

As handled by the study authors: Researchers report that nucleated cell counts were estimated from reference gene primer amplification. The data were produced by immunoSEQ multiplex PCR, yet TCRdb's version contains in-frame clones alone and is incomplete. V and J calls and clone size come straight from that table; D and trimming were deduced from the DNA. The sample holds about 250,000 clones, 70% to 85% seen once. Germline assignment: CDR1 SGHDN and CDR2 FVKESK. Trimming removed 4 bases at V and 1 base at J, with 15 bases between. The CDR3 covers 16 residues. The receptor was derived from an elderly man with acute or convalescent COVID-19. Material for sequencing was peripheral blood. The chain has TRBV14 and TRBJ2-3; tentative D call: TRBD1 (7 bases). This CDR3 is CASSRPQGGRTDTQYF. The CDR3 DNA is TGTGCCAGCAGCCGGCCCCAGGGGGGCCGCACAGATACGCAGTATTTT. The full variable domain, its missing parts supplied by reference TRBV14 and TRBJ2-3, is EAGVTQFPSHSVIEKGQTVTLRCDPISGHDNLYWYRRVMGKEIKFLLHFVKESKQDESGMPNNRFLAERTGGTYSTLKVQPAELEDSGVYFCASSRPQGGRTDTQYFGPGTRLTVL.